This T cell receptor (beta chain) was sequenced for a study of CD8+CD57+ T cells in acquired aplastic anemia. Study information: CD4+ and CD8+ cells, once sorted, gave DNA averaging about 3.4 ug. Study results and caveats: Under 35 was the count of CD8+ CDR3 sequences that patients shared with controls. Levels of CD8+ Simpson's diversity were not significantly distinct in patients versus controls.

This clonotype was counted between two and nine times. Antigen unknown. Genomic DNA constituted the template upon which TCR beta VDJ and CDR3 profiling was performed. One entry per CDR3 protein results from TCRdb running MiXCR on the reads. The table lists under 350,000 distinct CDR3 sequences, roughly 53% of them singletons. This CDR3 has 15 residues. Selection for sequencing was limited to patients who had shown CD8+CD57+ cell expansion by flow cytometry. Blood was sampled before the patients had received any therapy. This chain connects TRBV12-1 to TRBJ2-7; the table calls TRBD2, which could not be checked here. TRBV12-1 is a pseudogene. The TCR sequence derives from a human donor with aplastic anemia. Sequencing was done on a sample of sorted CD4+, CD8+, or CD8+CD57+ T cells (not recorded which) from PBMCs. Written as DNA, the CDR3 is TGTGCCAGCAGCATCCTAGCGGGAAGCTCCTACGAGCAGTACTTC. Its protein product is CASSILAGSSYEQYF.